What follows are 14 T cell receptor beta chains derived from one specimen sequenced in a study of PD-1 blockade in classical Hodgkin lymphoma. This table comes from immunoSEQ multiplex PCR, and its TCRdb copy is limited to in-frame clones, with some not included. This repertoire shows roughly 42,000 clones, around two thirds found once; its top ten account for less than 3%. Time point in this sample: cycle 4 day 1 (C4D1), after more than five weeks of nivolumab. All patients relapsed after autologous stem cell transplantation, and brentuximab vedotin exposure varied. The source was peripheral blood mononuclear cells (PBMCs), collected before the fourth cycle of nivolumab. These receptors were taken from a human donor with classical Hodgkin lymphoma.

This clone showed up just a few times. The genes are TRBV28 and TRBJ2-1; 10 nucleotides agree with TRBD2. The trim removed 6 bases at V and 7 bases at J, leaving 15 bases unmatched. The length of the CDR3 is 17 residues. Germline V gives CDR1 MDHEN, CDR2 SYDVKM. CDR3 in amino acids: CASRDSGGSLGKNEQFF. The CDR3 nucleotides read TGTGCCAGCAGGGATAGCGGGGGGTCGTTAGGGAAGAATGAGCAGTTCTTC. The variable domain in full, completed from reference TRBV28 and TRBJ2-1, reads DVKVTQSSRYLVKRTGEKVFLECVQDMDHENMFWYRQDPGLGLRLIYFSYDVKMKEKGDIPEGYSVSREKKERFSLILESASTNQTSMYLCASRDSGGSLGKNEQFFGPGTRLTVL.

The chain combines TRBV27 with TRBJ1-1; D is perhaps TRBD1 (5 bases). This CDR3 has 14 residues. V dropped 3 bases and J dropped 3 bases, with 11 bases sitting between them. Per germline, CDR1 MNHEY and CDR2 SMNVEV (reference sequence). The CDR3 DNA reads as TGTGCCAGCAGTTTGGCCAGGGCTCACACTGAAGCTTTCTTT. Residues: CASSLARAHTEAFF.

This chain joins TRBV30 and TRBJ2-5; no reliable D call. The CDR3 runs 13 residues. Trimming cost V 1 base and J 1 base, with 7 bases left between them. Germline lookup yields CDR1 GTSNPN and CDR2 SVGIG (reference sequence). In DNA form, the CDR3 reads TGTGCCTGGAGTGCGAGCTTCCAAGAGACCCAGTACTTC. Amino acid sequence: CAWSASFQETQYF.

The genes are TRBV6-5 and TRBJ2-5; D may match TRBD1 or TRBD2 (7 bases each). The ends were cut back, 8 bases at V and 3 bases at J, with 19 bases in the middle. The germline CDR1 and CDR2 sequences are MNHEY and SVGAGI. The CDR3 consists of 15 residues. As DNA, the CDR3 is TGTGCCAGCGGTAGGGGGCGGGGGAGAGAAGAGACCCAGTACTTC. Protein sequence: CASGRGRGREETQYF.

The chain couples TRBV2 to TRBJ2-7; D may be TRBD2 (5 bases). From germline, CDR1 is SNHLY and CDR2 FYNNEI. CDR3 size: 13 residues. V was clipped by 7 bases and J by 2 bases, with 12 bases between them. CDR3 sequence reads: CASKPDSTYEQYF. In nucleotides, the CDR3 is TGTGCCAGCAAACCGGACTCCACCTACGAGCAGTACTTC.

The rearrangement uses TRBV7-9 and TRBJ2-7, with a tentative D call TRBD1 (6 bases). The CDR3 runs to 14 residues. V was cut by 1 base and J by 3 bases, with 10 bases left in between. The V gene's germline CDR1 is SEHNR and CDR2 FQNEAQ (reference sequence). CDR3 in DNA: TGTGCCAGCAGCTTAGTGGACAGCTTCTACGAGCAGTACTTC. Its translation is CASSLVDSFYEQYF. The full variable domain, rest sourced from reference TRBV7-9 and TRBJ2-7, is DTGVSQNPRHKITKRGQNVTFRCDPISEHNRLYWYRQTLGQGPEFLTYFQNEAQLEKSRLLSDRFSAERPKGSFSTLEIQRTEQGDSAMYLCASSLVDSFYEQYFGPGTRLTVT.

A few counts support this clone. The rearrangement uses TRBV6-5 and TRBJ2-7, with D possibly matching TRBD1 (5 bases). The CDR3 length is 14 residues. V was shortened by 7 bases and J by 4 bases, with 17 bases between the two germline ends. Germline V CDR1 and CDR2: MNHEY, SVGAGI. The CDR3, as DNA: TGTGCCAGCACCAAAGGGGCAGGGTATTACGAGCAGTACTTC. Protein product: CASTKGAGYYEQYF.

The rearrangement links TRBV4-3 to TRBJ1-3; a weak D match, TRBD1 (5 bases). Germline values: CDR1 LGHNA, CDR2 YSLEER. Trimming left V 0 bases short and J 2 bases short, with 8 bases between. This CDR3 has 15 amino acids. Here the CDR3 DNA reads TGCGCCAGCAGCCAAGATCTGACAGCTGGAAACACCATATATTTT. It codes for CASSQDLTAGNTIYF.

The rearrangement links TRBV4-2 to TRBJ2-1; possible D gene TRBD2, 6 bases. The V gene lost 0 bases and the J gene lost 2 bases, with 14 bases spanning the gap. From germline, CDR1 is LGHNA and CDR2 YNFKEQ. CDR3 length equals 17 residues. Written as DNA, the CDR3 is TGTGCCAGCAGCCAAGACTTCGGAGGGCCCCCCTACAATGAGCAGTTCTTC. It is translated as CASSQDFGGPPYNEQFF.

The V and J genes are TRBV29-1 and TRBJ1-2; the D gene is possibly TRBD1 (6 bases). The CDR3 consists of 13 residues. The ends were cut back, 4 bases at V and 6 bases at J, with 15 bases in the middle. CDR1 SQVTM and CDR2 ANQGSEA come from the germline V gene. CDR3 DNA sequence: TGCAGCGTTGTCCAGCCCGGGACAAATGGCTACACCTTC. Residues: CSVVQPGTNGYTF.

The V call is TRBV2, the J call TRBJ2-7, with D unclear. Germline CDR1 is SNHLY and CDR2 is FYNNEI. V lost 2 bases to trimming and J lost 5 bases, with 4 bases between them. The CDR3 sequence is 11 residues long. This CDR3 is CASSERNEQYF. The CDR3 coding sequence is TGTGCCAGCAGTGAACGGAACGAGCAGTACTTC.

The chain joins TRBV9 to TRBJ2-1; D is unresolved. Trimming cost V 0 bases and J 8 bases, with 12 bases left between them. There are 14 residues in the CDR3. Germline V gene lookup returns CDR1 SGDLS and CDR2 YYNGEE. The CDR3 coding sequence is TGTGCCAGCAGCGTAGGTGGCCGGCCCGATGAGCAGTTCTTC. Translation: CASSVGGRPDEQFF.

CDR3 region: CASSPFRGTAYGYTF. For the CDR3, the DNA is TGTGCCAGCAGTCCTTTTCGGGGGACAGCTTATGGCTACACCTTC. The rearrangement uses TRBV6-1 and TRBJ1-2; 7 bases line up with TRBD1. The CDR3 extends over 15 amino acids. With V trimmed by 5 bases and J by 5 bases, 11 bases remained unmatched. Germline V lookup: CDR1 MNHNS, CDR2 SASEGT.

V gene TRBV7-9 combines with J gene TRBJ2-3; possibly TRBD2 for D (5 bases). Trimming removed 8 bases at V and 0 bases at J, with 15 bases between. Germline CDR1 and CDR2: SEHNR and FQNEAQ (reference sequence). The CDR3 covers 15 residues. CDR3 loop: CASCPPGVSTDTQYF. CDR3 bases: TGTGCCAGCTGCCCGCCCGGGGTTAGCACAGATACGCAGTATTTT. Full variable domain (outside the CDR3, taken from reference TRBV7-9 and TRBJ2-3): DTGVSQNPRHKITKRGQNVTFRCDPISEHNRLYWYRQTLGQGPEFLTYFQNEAQLEKSRLLSDRFSAERPKGSFSTLEIQRTEQGDSAMYLCASCPPGVSTDTQYFGPGTRLTVL.